Each of the 6 T cell receptor beta chains below was sequenced from the same sample in a study of T cell responses to AZD1222 COVID-19 vaccine. Sequencing was performed with immunoSEQ multiplex PCR; in TCRdb, only in-frame clones are kept and a portion is missing. The sample yields around 150,000 clones, about 90% seen once. The sequencing here drew on peripheral blood, taken 28 days after the second dose of the MenACWY control vaccine. The receptors derive from an adult who received the MenACWY meningococcal vaccine as a control.

The chain links TRBV7-6 to TRBJ2-7, with 9 positions matching TRBD1. CDR1 is SGHVS and CDR2 is FNYEAQ in the germline V gene. The CDR3 covers 14 residues. V shed 5 bases and J 0 bases; nucleotides not matched to a gene: 2. CDR3 amino acids: CASSQGQGSYEQYF. DNA for the CDR3: TGTGCCAGCAGCCAGGGACAGGGCTCCTACGAGCAGTACTTC.

This CDR3 is CASSELQGDPLSGYTF. For the CDR3, the DNA is TGTGCCAGCAGTGAGCTACAGGGGGATCCTTTGTCCGGCTACACCTTC. The chain is built from TRBV25-1 and TRBJ1-2, with 8 bases identical to TRBD1. Losses at the gene ends were 3 bases for V and 8 bases for J; bases not matched to a gene: 14. The CDR3 totals 16 residues. Germline CDR1 reads MGHDK; CDR2 reads SYGVNS.

This chain connects TRBV12-3 or TRBV12-4 to TRBJ2-5; D remains ambiguous. CDR3 length equals 13 residues. Trimming cost V 1 base and J 5 bases, with 8 bases left between them. The CDR3 loop is CASSLVEMETQYF. In nucleotides, the CDR3 is TGTGCCAGCAGTTTAGTGGAAATGGAGACCCAGTACTTC.

The chain carries TRBV7-2 and TRBJ1-5; tentatively, D is TRBD1 (5 bases). Germline loops: CDR1 SGHTA, CDR2 FQGNSA. V lost 5 bases and J lost 1, with 6 bases in between. The CDR3 is 13 amino acids. DNA of the CDR3: TGTGCCAGCAGCCGACAGAGCAATCAGCCCCAGCATTTT. Translated: CASSRQSNQPQHF.

The V call is TRBV5-4, the J call TRBJ1-2; 8 bases map to TRBD1. The CDR3 has 16 residues. J gave up 2 bases and V 0 bases, and 6 bases lay outside the gene matches. Germline CDR1 reads SGHNT; CDR2 reads YYREEE (reference sequence). The CDR3: CASSLDFGQGNYGYTF. The CDR3 DNA reads as TGTGCCAGCAGCTTGGATTTCGGACAGGGAAACTATGGCTACACCTTC. Filled out from reference TRBV5-4 and TRBJ1-2, the complete variable domain reads ETGVTQSPTHLIKTRGQQVTLRCSSQSGHNTVSWYQQALGQGPQFIFQYYREEENGRGNFPPRFSGLQFPNYSSELNVNALELDDSALYLCASSLDFGQGNYGYTFGSGTRLTVV.

The V and J genes are TRBV3-1 (or the pseudogene TRBV3-2) and TRBJ2-1; 10 nucleotides align to TRBD2. This CDR3 contains 16 residues. With V trimmed by 7 bases and J by 0 bases, 6 bases remained unmatched. Germline V gene lookup returns CDR1 LGHDT and CDR2 YNNKEL (reference sequence). CDR3 nucleotide sequence: TGTGCCAGCACCCCTAGCGGGGGTCTCTCCTACAATGAGCAGTTCTTC. Translated, it gives CASTPSGGLSYNEQFF.